These 27 T cell receptor beta chains were sequenced from one sample in a study of OX40 agonist ivuxolimab in advanced cancers. Clones were sequenced by immunoSEQ multiplex PCR, and TCRdb holds only the in-frame ones, with some missing. The sample contains nearly 60,000 clones, roughly four fifths of which appear only once. Sequenced here: CD4+ or CD8+ T cells sorted from blood, sampled in a trial of the OX40 agonist ivuxolimab. The receptor source for this set is an adult with an advanced solid tumor such as melanoma, head and neck, liver or kidney cancer.

V and J are TRBV6-5 and TRBJ1-5; tentative D call: TRBD1 (5 bases). CDR1 MNHEY and CDR2 SVGAGI come from the germline V gene. V lost 4 bases to trimming and J lost 3 bases, with 13 bases between them. The CDR3 runs to 15 residues. CDR3 sequence reads: CASSSAGTPNQPQHF. The CDR3 coding sequence is TGTGCCAGCAGTTCCGCCGGGACTCCCAATCAGCCCCAGCATTTT.

V and J are TRBV6-6 and TRBJ2-1; D is ambiguous. Germline V gene lookup returns CDR1 MNHNY and CDR2 SVGAGI (reference sequence). CDR3 length equals 12 residues. Trimming took 3 bases from V and 9 from J, leaving 9 bases between them. The CDR3 DNA follows: TGTGCCAGCAGTTATCGTCGCGGTGAGCAGTTCTTC. Protein: CASSYRRGEQFF.

The gene calls are TRBV9 and TRBJ2-5; TRBD2 matches at 10 bases. Germline CDR1 is SGDLS and CDR2 is YYNGEE. There are 16 residues in the CDR3. With V trimmed by 4 bases and J by 3 bases, 9 bases remained unmatched. CDR3 in amino acids: CASSSRTSGIKETQYF. In DNA form, the CDR3 reads TGTGCCAGCAGCTCCAGGACTAGCGGAATAAAAGAGACCCAGTACTTC.

In its sample, this clone is medium-sized (0.01 to 0.1%). The rearrangement uses TRBV10-1 and TRBJ2-5; no clear D. The CDR3 totals 13 residues. V shed 2 bases and J shed 4 bases, with 8 bases lying between them. The germline V gene has CDR1 WNHNN and CDR2 SYGVQD (reference sequence). CDR3 nucleotides: TGCGCCAGCAGTGAGAACATTCGAGAGACCCAGTACTTC. The encoded protein is CASSENIRETQYF.

The chain is built from TRBV11-3 and TRBJ2-1; no definite D call. Per germline, CDR1 SGHNT and CDR2 YENEEA. Trimming shortened V by 4 bases and J by 6 bases, and 7 bases separated the two germline ends. The CDR3 is 12 amino acids. CDR3 DNA: TGTGCCAGCAGCTCTTTATTCAATGAGCAGTTCTTC. Translation: CASSSLFNEQFF.

The chain carries TRBV14 and TRBJ1-1, with D uncertain. Germline assignment: CDR1 SGHDN and CDR2 FVKESK. This CDR3 spans 13 amino acids. Trimming shortened V by 0 bases and J by 6 bases, and 8 bases separated the two germline ends. The CDR3 loop is CASSQERSAEAFF. The DNA of the CDR3 is TGTGCCAGCAGCCAAGAACGGTCAGCTGAAGCTTTCTTT.

V and J are TRBV19 and TRBJ2-7, with 10 positions matching TRBD2. Trimming at V came to 6 bases and at J to 6 bases, leaving 8 bases not matched to a gene. CDR1 and CDR2 from the germline V gene are LNHDA and SQIVND (reference sequence). The CDR3 has 14 amino acids. This CDR3 is CASRGLAGAGEQYF. The CDR3 DNA sequence: TGTGCCAGTAGGGGTCTAGCGGGGGCGGGCGAGCAGTACTTC. Supplemented by reference TRBV19 and TRBJ2-7, the full variable domain reads DGGITQSPKYLFRKEGQNVTLSCEQNLNHDAMYWYRQDPGQGLRLIYYSQIVNDFQKGDIAEGYSVSREKKESFPLTVTSAQKNPTAFYLCASRGLAGAGEQYFGPGTRLTVT.

V and J are TRBV19 and TRBJ1-3; 7 bases map to TRBD1. The length of the CDR3 is 15 residues. The germline CDR1 and CDR2 sequences are LNHDA and SQIVND (reference sequence). V gave up 3 bases and J gave up 6 bases; unmatched junction bases: 8. The DNA of the CDR3 is TGTGCCAGTAGTATTCCGACAGGGATCCAAAACACCATATATTTT. It translates to CASSIPTGIQNTIYF.

The chain is built from TRBV7-3 and TRBJ2-7; D unclear. CDR1 is SGHTA and CDR2 is FQGTGA in the germline V gene. With 0 bases removed from V and 1 base from J, the gap between germline ends came to 13 bases. CDR3 length: 16 amino acids. The DNA for the CDR3 is TGTGCCAGCAGCTTAACGTCAACCCTTACTTCCTACGAGCAGTACTTC. Its protein product is CASSLTSTLTSYEQYF.

The chain links TRBV5-1 to TRBJ1-2; 9 bases are shared with TRBD1. Trimming cost V 0 bases and J 6 bases; bases outside gene matches: 3. The CDR3 is 14 residues long. Germline V gene sequence: CDR1 SGHRS, CDR2 YFSETQ. The CDR3 sequence: CASSLGTGEDGYTF. The CDR3, as DNA: TGCGCCAGCAGCTTGGGGACAGGGGAGGATGGCTACACCTTC.

The V call is TRBV6-5, the J call TRBJ1-2; D is undetermined. V dropped 6 bases and J dropped 7 bases, with 12 bases sitting between them. Germline-derived CDR1 and CDR2 are MNHEY and SVGAGI. CDR3 length: 12 amino acids. CDR3 sequence: CASSSREGGYTF. In DNA form, the CDR3 reads TGTGCCAGCAGCTCCCGGGAGGGTGGCTACACCTTC.

The chain uses TRBV4-2 and TRBJ2-6; TRBD1 is a possible D gene (5 bases). V shed 0 bases and J shed 2 bases, with 8 bases lying between them. The CDR3 is 16 amino acids. The germline CDR1 and CDR2 sequences are LGHNA and YNFKEQ. The CDR3 coding sequence is TGTGCCAGCAGCCAAGAAATAGGGGCTGGGGCCAACGTCCTGACTTTC. It is translated as CASSQEIGAGANVLTF.

In nucleotides, the CDR3 is TGTGCCAGCAGCTTAGAGAGCGGGATCACAGATACGCAGTATTTT. Translating it yields CASSLESGITDTQYF. The chain employs TRBV11-2 and TRBJ2-3, with 7 bases identical to TRBD2. The CDR3 is 15 amino acids. Germline CDR1 SGHAT, CDR2 FQNNGV. V gave up 0 bases and J gave up 2 bases; unmatched junction bases: 2.

The rearrangement uses TRBV9 and TRBJ1-3, with D unresolved. CDR3 length: 17 amino acids. Germline-derived CDR1 and CDR2 are SGDLS and YYNGEE. V lost 4 bases and J lost 3, with 20 bases in between. The CDR3 DNA reads TGTGCCAGCAGCCCCCGAGTTAGAATTGAGGTTGGAAACACCATATATTTT. Translating it yields CASSPRVRIEVGNTIYF.

The chain joins TRBV11-2 to TRBJ1-1; D is unclear. Trimming shortened V by 7 bases and J by 4 bases, and 7 bases separated the two germline ends. CDR3 length equals 11 residues. Germline V gene lookup returns CDR1 SGHAT and CDR2 FQNNGV. Here the CDR3 DNA reads TGTGCCAGCACCCAATCCACTGAAGCTTTCTTT. Its translation: CASTQSTEAFF.

This rearrangement joins TRBV11-2 to TRBJ1-2; 7 nucleotides line up with TRBD1. The junction had 6 bases not matched to a gene; V was cut back by 0 bases and J by 8 bases. Looked up from germline, CDR1 is SGHAT and CDR2 is FQNNGV. The CDR3 is 14 amino acids. The CDR3 spells CASSLDQGGSGYTF. The CDR3 region has the DNA TGTGCCAGCAGCTTAGATCAGGGGGGTAGCGGCTACACCTTC.

The chain is built from TRBV5-8 and TRBJ2-3, with 8 bases matching TRBD2. Per the germline V gene, CDR1 is SGHTS and CDR2 is YDEGEE. Trimming took 0 bases from V and 3 from J; bases not matched to a gene: 3. CDR3 length: 15 residues. This chain's CDR3 is CASSLGGLVTDTQYF. In DNA, the CDR3 is TGTGCCAGCAGCTTGGGGGGACTAGTGACAGATACGCAGTATTTT. The full variable domain, in which reference TRBV5-8 and TRBJ2-3 provide the parts outside the CDR3, is EAGVTQSPTHLIKTRGQQATLRCSPISGHTSVYWYQQALGLGLQFLLWYDEGEERNRGNFPPRFSGRQFPNYSSELNVNALELEDSALYLCASSLGGLVTDTQYFGPGTRLTVL.

The CDR3 coding sequence is TGTGCCAGCAGCGCTAGAGGGACAGACTATCCTGTCGCTTTCTTT. Its translation: CASSARGTDYPVAFF. The rearrangement joins TRBV9 to TRBJ1-1; 7 nucleotides align to TRBD1. Germline loops: CDR1 SGDLS, CDR2 YYNGEE. CDR3 length: 15 amino acids. J lost 11 bases, V lost 3 bases, and 16 bases had no gene match.

This clone appeared a few times. V gene TRBV5-6 combines with J gene TRBJ1-1; no clear D. Germline assignment: CDR1 SGHDT and CDR2 YYEEEE. The CDR3 runs 13 residues. The ends were cut back, 2 bases at V and 1 base at J, with 6 bases in the middle. CDR3 DNA: TGTGCCAGCAGCTTCCGGGAGAACACTGAAGCTTTCTTT. This encodes CASSFRENTEAFF.

The rearrangement uses TRBV14 and TRBJ1-3, with D tentatively TRBD1 (5 bases). This CDR3 is 15 amino acids long. The germline gives CDR1 SGHDN, CDR2 FVKESK. V shed 1 base and J shed 0 bases, with 7 bases lying between them. CDR3 sequence: CASSQVTGSGNTIYF. The CDR3, as DNA: TGTGCCAGCAGCCAAGTAACAGGCTCTGGAAACACCATATATTTT.

The chain couples TRBV5-3 to TRBJ2-7, with 10 bases matching TRBD1. Being an ORF, TRBV5-3 has a function that is uncertain. CDR3 size: 18 residues. The ends lost 4 bases at V and 3 bases at J; junction bases unmatched: 16. CDR3 nucleotide sequence: TGTGCCAGAAGCCCTCGGGACAGGGGACCCTCATTCTACTACGAGCAGTACTTC. Its translation: CARSPRDRGPSFYYEQYF.

V and J are TRBV6-5 and TRBJ1-1; possible D gene TRBD1, 6 bases. The germline gives CDR1 MNHEY, CDR2 SVGAGI. The ends were cut back, 3 bases at V and 4 bases at J, with 12 bases in the middle. The CDR3 has 14 residues. The CDR3: CASSYYRTATEAFF. The CDR3, as DNA: TGTGCCAGCAGTTATTACCGGACAGCCACTGAAGCTTTCTTT.

The chain couples TRBV12-5 to TRBJ2-3, with TRBD1 matching over 9 bases. With V trimmed by 6 bases and J by 4 bases, 2 bases remained unmatched. Germline CDR1 LGHNT, CDR2 FRNRAP. The CDR3 runs 13 residues. The CDR3 sequence: CASGTGGSDTQYF. CDR3 DNA sequence: TGTGCTAGTGGGACAGGGGGATCAGATACGCAGTATTTT.

The chain couples TRBV5-5 to TRBJ2-7; 7 bases line up with TRBD1. The CDR3 length is 15 residues. V lost 2 bases to trimming and J lost 2 bases; unmatched junction nucleotides: 7. CDR1 and CDR2 (germline): SGHKS, YYEKEE (reference sequence). The CDR3 reads CASSFPTGKTYEQYF. The CDR3 DNA is TGTGCCAGCAGCTTCCCGACAGGGAAGACCTACGAGCAGTACTTC.

Here the CDR3 reads CASSSFRGRLAQWGYTF. The DNA of the CDR3 is TGTGCCAGCAGTTCCTTTAGAGGACGGTTGGCCCAATGGGGCTACACCTTC. V and J are TRBV27 and TRBJ1-2; D remains unclear. The CDR3 is 17 residues long. The germline gives CDR1 MNHEY, CDR2 SMNVEV (reference sequence). Trimming took 4 bases from V and 8 from J, leaving 26 bases between them.

The chain combines TRBV11-2 with TRBJ1-2; no reliable D call. V lost 4 bases to trimming and J lost 5 bases, with 8 bases between them. The CDR3 has 12 amino acids. The germline V gene encodes CDR1 SGHAT and CDR2 FQNNGV. CDR3 protein: CASSSQGYGYTF. In DNA form, the CDR3 reads TGTGCCAGCAGCTCTCAAGGTTATGGCTACACCTTC.

The chain couples TRBV19 to TRBJ1-1, with unresolved D. The ends were cut back, 6 bases at V and 5 bases at J, with 10 bases in the middle. The germline V gene has CDR1 LNHDA and CDR2 SQIVND (reference sequence). The CDR3 runs to 12 residues. Here the CDR3 reads CASRSGGTEAFF. In DNA form, the CDR3 reads TGTGCCAGTAGAAGCGGCGGGACTGAAGCTTTCTTT.